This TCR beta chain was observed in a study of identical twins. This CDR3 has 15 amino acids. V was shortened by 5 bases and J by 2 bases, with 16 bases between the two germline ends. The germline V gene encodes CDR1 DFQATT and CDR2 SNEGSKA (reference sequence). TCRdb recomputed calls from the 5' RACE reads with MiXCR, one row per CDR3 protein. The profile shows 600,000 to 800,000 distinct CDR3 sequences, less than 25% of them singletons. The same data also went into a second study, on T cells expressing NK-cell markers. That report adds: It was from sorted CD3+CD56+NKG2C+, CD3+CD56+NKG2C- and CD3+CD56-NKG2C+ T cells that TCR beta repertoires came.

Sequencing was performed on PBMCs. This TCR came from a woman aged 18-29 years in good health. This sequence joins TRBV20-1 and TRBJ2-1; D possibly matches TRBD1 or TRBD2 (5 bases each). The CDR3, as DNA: TGCAGTGCTGGGAATGGGGGTCGGGCCTACAATGAGCAGTTCTTC. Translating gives CSAGNGGRAYNEQFF.